These 31 T cell receptor beta chains originate from one sample sequenced in a study of CD8 T cells in Susac syndrome (dated by TCRdb to about 2019). The library was made by the immunoSEQ multiplex PCR assay. RNA was extracted with the RNeasy kit and 0.5 to 1 ug was reverse transcribed using random hexamers. Using fastp trimming at Q25 and MiXCR clonotype assembly, TCRdb reanalyzed the public sequencing data and kept in-frame beta chains. Duplicate CDR3 protein sequences are folded into a single record with the most common DNA and genes. The sample yields about 120,000 distinct CDR3 sequences; approximately 91% were counted once. The ten most abundant clones make up about 0.14% of the sample. The sequenced sample was CD4+ T cells from PBMCs. These receptors were collected from a human donor in good health.

CDR3 loop: CASSNGMNTEAFF. The CDR3 DNA reads as TGTGCCAGCAGTAACGGGATGAACACTGAAGCTTTCTTT. V and J are TRBV6-2 or TRBV6-3 and TRBJ1-1, with D uncertain. This CDR3 has 13 residues. Per the germline V gene, CDR1 is MNHEY and CDR2 is SVGEGT. V was pared by 5 bases and J by 0 bases, with 7 bases between.

The chain is built from TRBV5-4 and TRBJ2-6; possible D gene TRBD2, 5 bases. The germline V gene has CDR1 SGHNT and CDR2 YYREEE (reference sequence). Trimming removed 5 bases from V and 2 bases from J, with 11 bases in between. The CDR3 contains 15 residues. DNA for the CDR3: TGTGCCAGCAGACGAGGGATTACTGGGGCCAACGTCCTGACTTTC. As protein: CASRRGITGANVLTF.

V is TRBV7-3 and J is TRBJ2-1; the D is unclear. Looked up from germline, CDR1 is SGHTA and CDR2 is FQGTGA. V was pared by 4 bases and J by 7 bases, with 14 bases between. The CDR3 totals 14 residues. The CDR3 protein is CASSSTTLMNEQFF. CDR3 nucleotide sequence: TGTGCCAGCAGCTCCACAACCTTGATGAATGAGCAGTTCTTC.

The genes are TRBV11-1 and TRBJ2-7; D is unclear. Germline CDR1 SGHAT, CDR2 FQDESV (reference sequence). The germline V and J ends were trimmed by 4 bases and 6 bases, with 10 bases remaining between them. The CDR3 has 12 amino acids. The CDR3 protein is CASSSPVGEQYF. The CDR3 region has the DNA TGTGCCAGCAGCTCCCCGGTCGGCGAGCAGTACTTC.

The chain carries TRBV5-1 and TRBJ2-3; possible D gene TRBD1, 6 bases. V dropped 3 bases and J dropped 4 bases, with 15 bases sitting between them. The germline gives CDR1 SGHRS, CDR2 YFSETQ. The CDR3 covers 15 residues. CDR3 nucleotides: TGCGCCAGCAGCTGGGACATCGATAGCGCAGATACGCAGTATTTT. It specifies CASSWDIDSADTQYF.

The V and J genes are TRBV20-1 and TRBJ2-5; 9 nucleotides agree with TRBD2. From germline, CDR1 is DFQATT and CDR2 SNEGSKA (reference sequence). V lost 0 bases and J lost 5; bases outside the gene matches: 7. This CDR3 region has 15 residues. The CDR3 sequence: CSAREPRGGRETQYF. CDR3 bases: TGCAGTGCTAGAGAGCCGCGGGGGGGCCGGGAGACCCAGTACTTC.

This clonotype was detected once. An end of the junction does not agree with germline; a read error may underlie this. This chain uses TRBV6-2 or TRBV6-3 with TRBJ2-7, with D maybe TRBD1 (6 bases). From germline, CDR1 is MNHEY and CDR2 SVGEGT. The CDR3 consists of 15 residues. CDR3 nucleotide sequence: TGTGCCAGCAGTTACTCGGCCGGGACACACTACGAGCAGCACTTC. Encoded protein: CASSYSAGTHYEQHF.

CDR3 nucleotides: TGCAGCATCGTCCCAGGGGGCAGCTCCTACGAGCAGTACTTC. Translating it yields CSIVPGGSSYEQYF. The chain is built from TRBV29-1 and TRBJ2-7; 8 bases line up with TRBD1. The ends lost 8 bases at V and 0 bases at J; junction bases unmatched: 9. Germline lookup yields CDR1 SQVTM and CDR2 ANQGSEA. The CDR3 extends over 14 amino acids.

The V and J genes are TRBV7-2 and TRBJ2-3, with 8 positions matching TRBD2. The CDR3 runs 16 residues. The germline V gene encodes CDR1 SGHTA and CDR2 FQGNSA. V shed 5 bases, J shed 5 bases, and the junction held 12 bases outside the gene matches. CDR3 bases: TGTGCCAGCAGCCCCAGCGGGGGTAGTTTGATAGATACGCAGTATTTT. Translated: CASSPSGGSLIDTQYF.

V usage is TRBV15 and J usage is TRBJ1-2; D unclear. Germline CDR1 and CDR2: LNHNV and YYDKDF (reference sequence). This CDR3 comprises 13 residues. The V end was cut by 0 bases, the J end by 7 bases, with 9 bases between. CDR3 residues: CATSRDQAGGYTF. The CDR3 DNA follows: TGTGCCACCAGCAGAGATCAGGCAGGTGGCTACACCTTC.

The chain uses TRBV20-1 and TRBJ2-3; 9 nucleotides match TRBD2. CDR3 length: 17 amino acids. CDR1 is DFQATT, CDR2 SNEGSKA, per germline (reference sequence). J was trimmed by 2 bases and V by 6 bases; bases with no gene match: 15. The CDR3 loop is CSAPTGGAGGVTDTQYF. The DNA for the CDR3 is TGCAGTGCACCCACCGGCGGAGCGGGAGGCGTCACAGATACGCAGTATTTT.

The CDR3 loop is CASSQDLNSAGRANYGYTF. In nucleotides, the CDR3 is TGCGCCAGCAGCCAAGATCTTAATTCCGCAGGGAGAGCTAACTATGGCTACACCTTC. The chain carries TRBV4-3 and TRBJ1-2, with D possibly matching TRBD1 (5 bases). V was cut by 0 bases and J by 0 bases, with 20 bases left in between. Germline V lookup: CDR1 LGHNA, CDR2 YSLEER. This CDR3 is built from 19 residues.

The chain has TRBV28 and TRBJ1-2, with 10 bases aligning to TRBD1. Germline-derived CDR1 and CDR2 are MDHEN and SYDVKM. The length of the CDR3 is 12 residues. The V and J ends lost 7 bases and 7 bases, in that order; junction bases with no gene match: 3. CDR3 region: CASNRQGAGYTF. The CDR3 nucleotides are TGTGCCAGCAATCGACAGGGGGCTGGCTACACCTTC.

The chain combines TRBV20-1 with TRBJ1-1; unclear D gene. The V end was cut by 1 base, the J end by 8 bases, with 5 bases between. Germline V gene sequence: CDR1 DFQATT, CDR2 SNEGSKA (reference sequence). This CDR3 has 10 amino acids. CDR3 residues: CSARGEEAFF. CDR3 sequence (DNA): TGCAGTGCTAGAGGCGAGGAAGCTTTCTTT.

This clonotype has only one observation. The CDR3: CSARRGVGNYGYTF. DNA of the CDR3: TGCAGTGCTAGGCGCGGGGTGGGCAACTATGGCTACACCTTC. The chain is built from TRBV20-1 and TRBJ1-2, with no clear D. Germline CDR1 DFQATT, CDR2 SNEGSKA (reference sequence). V lost 3 bases to trimming and J lost 2 bases, with 13 bases between them. The CDR3 extends over 14 amino acids.

The chain is built from TRBV14 and TRBJ1-1; D is unclear. The CDR3 has 13 amino acids. Germline V gene data show CDR1 as SGHDN and CDR2 as FVKESK. Trimming removed 4 bases at V and 5 bases at J, with 11 bases between. As DNA, the CDR3 is TGTGCCAGCAGCCGCTTTGAACTAACTGAAGCTTTCTTT. Its protein product is CASSRFELTEAFF.

The chain couples TRBV18 to TRBJ1-1; tentative D call: TRBD1 (5 bases). Germline loops: CDR1 KGHSH, CDR2 LQKENI. The CDR3 loop spans 16 amino acids. V lost 5 bases and J lost 1, with 17 bases in between. In DNA, the CDR3 is TGTGCCAGCTCAAACTTACCCGGGACCGGGAACACTGAAGCTTTCTTT. This sequence encodes CASSNLPGTGNTEAFF.

V gene TRBV7-3 combines with J gene TRBJ2-1, with TRBD1 matching over 10 bases. This CDR3 has 16 amino acids. From germline, CDR1 is SGHTA and CDR2 FQGTGA. The V segment lost 1 base and the J segment 6 bases; nucleotides outside the gene matches: 6. The CDR3: CASSLRTGTGVNEQFF. The CDR3 coding sequence is TGTGCCAGCAGCTTAAGGACCGGGACAGGGGTCAATGAGCAGTTCTTC.

This clonotype has a single count. This chain links TRBV24-1 with TRBJ1-1; TRBD1 might be the D (5 bases). Germline V gene sequence: CDR1 KGHDR, CDR2 SFDVKD. The V and J ends lost 3 bases and 8 bases respectively, with 6 bases between them. The CDR3 loop spans 11 amino acids. CDR3 DNA: TGTGCCACCAGTGATAAGGGGGAAGCTTTCTTT. This gives the protein CATSDKGEAFF.

The chain joins TRBV19 to TRBJ1-5; no clear D. The V and J ends lost 7 bases and 3 bases respectively, with 10 bases between them. This CDR3 is built from 13 residues. CDR1 is LNHDA, CDR2 SQIVND, per germline (reference sequence). CDR3 nucleotides: TGTGCCAGTAACGGGCAACTCAATCAGCCCCAGCATTTT. The encoded protein is CASNGQLNQPQHF.

The chain links TRBV12-3 or TRBV12-4 to TRBJ2-7; D uncertain. The V end lost 8 bases, the J end lost 6 bases, and 20 bases lay between the germline ends. The CDR3 length is 14 residues. CDR3 DNA sequence: TGTGCCAGCGCGCCCGTGTCGACTGTGGGCGAGCAGTACTTC. This gives the protein CASAPVSTVGEQYF.

The chain carries TRBV12-3 or TRBV12-4 and TRBJ1-1; tentatively, D is TRBD1 (5 bases). CDR3 length: 16 amino acids. V lost 6 bases, J lost 0 bases, and 17 bases lay in between. The CDR3 reads CASSLNSGRLNTEAFF. The CDR3 region has the DNA TGTGCCAGCAGCCTAAATTCAGGGAGGTTGAACACTGAAGCTTTCTTT.

This chain links TRBV28 with TRBJ2-3; D uncertain. CDR3 length equals 14 residues. Germline CDR1 is MDHEN and CDR2 is SYDVKM. Trimming took off 7 bases at V and 0 bases at J, with 11 bases between the two ends. CDR3 sequence: CASIGYPSTDTQYF. CDR3 nucleotide sequence: TGTGCCAGCATAGGATATCCTAGCACAGATACGCAGTATTTT. The full variable domain, with the rest looked up from reference TRBV28 and TRBJ2-3, is DVKVTQSSRYLVKRTGEKVFLECVQDMDHENMFWYRQDPGLGLRLIYFSYDVKMKEKGDIPEGYSVSREKKERFSLILESASTNQTSMYLCASIGYPSTDTQYFGPGTRLTVL.

J is TRBJ2-1 and V is TRBV27; 8 nucleotides align to TRBD2. The CDR3 sequence is 14 residues long. Germline V gene sequence: CDR1 MNHEY, CDR2 SMNVEV (reference sequence). With V trimmed by 2 bases and J by 10 bases, 7 bases remained unmatched. The CDR3 DNA sequence: TGTGCCAGCAGTTTAACGGGAGGGCCTCCCGAGCAGTTCTTC. Translation gives CASSLTGGPPEQFF.

This chain joins TRBV4-3 and TRBJ1-5; D might be TRBD1 (5 bases). Trimming removed 0 bases from V and 7 bases from J, with 19 bases in between. CDR1 and CDR2 (germline): LGHNA, YSLEER. The CDR3 covers 17 residues. The CDR3 DNA reads as TGCGCCAGCAGCCAAGATCAGTTCCGGGGGATCCCGCAGCCCCAGCATTTT. The encoded protein is CASSQDQFRGIPQPQHF.

The chain links TRBV7-2 to TRBJ2-1; 7 nucleotides agree with TRBD2. Germline CDR1 reads SGHTA; CDR2 reads FQGNSA. This CDR3 is 14 amino acids long. V dropped 1 base and J dropped 10; count of bases not matched to a gene: 7. The CDR3 sequence: CASSLVSREHEQFF. In nucleotides, the CDR3 is TGTGCCAGCAGCTTAGTCTCGCGGGAGCACGAGCAGTTCTTC. Full variable domain (outside the CDR3, taken from reference TRBV7-2 and TRBJ2-1): GAGVSQSPSNKVTEKGKDVELRCDPISGHTALYWYRQSLGQGLEFLIYFQGNSAPDKSGLPSDRFSAERTGGSVSTLTIQRTQQEDSAVYLCASSLVSREHEQFFGPGTRLTVL.

The rearrangement uses TRBV25-1 and TRBJ2-3; TRBD2 aligns across 11 bases. J gave up 5 bases and V 6 bases, and 10 bases lay outside the gene matches. Germline V gene sequence: CDR1 MGHDK, CDR2 SYGVNS. The CDR3 loop spans 16 amino acids. For the CDR3, the DNA is TGTGCCAGCAGCAGAACTAGCGGGAGAGGACAAGATACGCAGTATTTT. The encoded protein is CASSRTSGRGQDTQYF.

The gene calls are TRBV20-1 and TRBJ1-1; D uncertain. In germline, CDR1 is DFQATT, CDR2 SNEGSKA (reference sequence). This CDR3 has 11 amino acids. V lost 5 bases and J lost 3, with 7 bases in between. In DNA, the CDR3 is TGCAGTGCTCTGGCGGACACTGAAGCTTTCTTT. Encoded protein: CSALADTEAFF.

This sequence joins TRBV30 and TRBJ2-1; 9 nucleotides align to TRBD1. The germline V gene has CDR1 GTSNPN and CDR2 SVGIG (reference sequence). The CDR3 is 14 residues long. The V and J ends lost 8 bases and 6 bases, in that order; junction bases with no gene match: 11. CDR3 sequence reads: CAGSQGALLNEQFF. CDR3 nucleotide sequence: TGTGCCGGATCACAGGGGGCCCTTCTCAATGAGCAGTTCTTC.

V gene TRBV2 combines with J gene TRBJ2-1; 13 bases fit TRBD2. Germline V CDR1 and CDR2: SNHLY, FYNNEI. V dropped 6 bases and J dropped 9; count of bases not matched to a gene: 8. This CDR3 comprises 15 residues. CDR3 bases: TGTGCCAGCAGGCCCGGGACTAGCGGGATCTTTGAGCAGTTCTTC. Encoded protein: CASRPGTSGIFEQFF. Using reference TRBV2 and TRBJ2-1 for the parts outside the CDR3, the full variable domain is EPEVTQTPSHQVTQMGQEVILRCVPISNHLYFYWYRQILGQKVEFLVSFYNNEISEKSEIFDDQFSVERPDGSNFTLKIRSTKLEDSAMYFCASRPGTSGIFEQFFGPGTRLTVL.

The chain uses TRBV18 and TRBJ1-5; D may be TRBD1 (5 bases). The CDR3 contains 17 residues. Germline loops: CDR1 KGHSH, CDR2 LQKENI. V gave up 3 bases and J gave up 6 bases, with 21 bases separating them. The CDR3 here is CASSPGDRAKGSQPQHF. DNA for the CDR3: TGTGCCAGCTCACCGGGGGATCGGGCAAAAGGAAGTCAGCCCCAGCATTTT.